The 17 T cell receptor beta chains in this list originate from one sample, sequenced in a study of OX40 agonist ivuxolimab in advanced cancers. The assay was immunoSEQ multiplex PCR, and TCRdb's table has in-frame clones only and misses some. Among 20,000 to 25,000 clones listed, over 65% were seen once. Sequenced material: CD4+ or CD8+ T cells sorted from blood, taken in a trial of the OX40 agonist ivuxolimab. These receptors came from an adult with an advanced solid tumor such as melanoma, head and neck, liver or kidney cancer.

This chain uses TRBV5-1 with TRBJ2-7, with 7 bases fitting TRBD1. With 5 bases clipped from V and 5 bases from J, the junction kept 7 bases outside the gene matches. This CDR3 is 13 amino acids long. Germline CDR1 is SGHRS and CDR2 is YFSETQ. CDR3 protein: CASRMTGLDEQYF. The CDR3, as DNA: TGCGCCAGCAGGATGACAGGGCTGGACGAGCAGTACTTC.

In its sample, this clone was seen a few times. The chain is built from TRBV23-1 and TRBJ2-3; the match to TRBD2 covers 9 bases. TRBV23-1 is reported as an ORF; its role is uncertain. V lost 0 bases to trimming and J lost 2 bases; unmatched junction nucleotides: 18. This CDR3 has 21 amino acids. CDR3 nucleotide sequence: TGCGCCAGCAGTCAATCCGCGTCGGTAGCGGGAGCCCCGTGGACCACAGATACGCAGTATTTT. Translation: CASSQSASVAGAPWTTDTQYF.

This clone has just one count. The V gene is TRBV15, the J gene TRBJ2-2; tentatively, D is TRBD1 (6 bases). The V and J ends lost 5 bases and 2 bases respectively, with 12 bases between them. In germline, CDR1 is LNHNV, CDR2 YYDKDF (reference sequence). This CDR3 is 15 amino acids long. The DNA for the CDR3 is TGTGCCACCAGCTACCGGGACATTAACACCGGGGAGCTGTTTTTT. Its protein product is CATSYRDINTGELFF.

The CDR3 protein is CASSPAEGGTSGNEQYF. The CDR3 DNA is TGTGCCAGCAGCCCCGCGGAGGGGGGGACTAGCGGGAACGAGCAGTACTTC. V and J are TRBV7-9 and TRBJ2-7; 13 bases are a match to TRBD2. The V gene's germline CDR1 is SEHNR and CDR2 FQNEAQ (reference sequence). The CDR3 contains 17 residues. The junction had 12 bases not matched to a gene; V was cut back by 5 bases and J by 5 bases.

As concerns this clone: Germline is not matched at one junction end, which may reflect a read error. The V call is TRBV7-7, the J call TRBJ2-3; no clear D gene. CDR1 and CDR2 (germline): SSHAT, FNYEAQ (reference sequence). The CDR3 length is 15 residues. The CDR3 nucleotides are TGTGCTAGCAGCCCCTCGATACTTTCCACAGATACGCAGTATTTT. It translates to CASSPSILSTDTQYF.

The chain uses TRBV7-6 and TRBJ2-1; the D is unclear. V shed 8 bases and J shed 5 bases, with 4 bases lying between them. Germline V gene sequence: CDR1 SGHVS, CDR2 FNYEAQ. The CDR3 length is 10 residues. The CDR3 loop is CASGNNEQFF. DNA of the CDR3: TGTGCCAGCGGGAACAATGAGCAGTTCTTC.

The sample holds one count of this clone. The rearrangement links TRBV7-9 to TRBJ2-7; no definite D call. Germline V gives CDR1 SEHNR, CDR2 FQNEAQ (reference sequence). V shed 5 bases and J shed 3 bases, with 8 bases lying between them. This CDR3 contains 12 residues. DNA for the CDR3: TGTGCCAGCAGCGAACACGGCTACGAGCAGTACTTC. Translating gives CASSEHGYEQYF.

The J gene is TRBJ2-7, the V gene TRBV4-1, with TRBD2 matching over 7 bases. This CDR3 spans 14 amino acids. Germline V gene sequence: CDR1 MGHRA, CDR2 YSYEKL. Germline trimming cut 1 base from V and 4 bases from J; bases unmatched to any gene: 4. Here the CDR3 DNA reads TGCGCCAGCAGCCAAGCTCCTAGCGGATACGAGCAGTACTTC. Translated: CASSQAPSGYEQYF.

This chain uses TRBV10-3 with TRBJ2-1; maybe TRBD2 (6 bases). The V end was cut by 7 bases, the J end by 2 bases, with 12 bases between. Germline V CDR1 and CDR2: ENHRY, SYGVKD. This CDR3 contains 14 residues. CDR3 nucleotide sequence: TGTGCCATCACGGCTAGCGACCCCTACAATGAGCAGTTCTTC. Its translation: CAITASDPYNEQFF.

This rearrangement joins TRBV7-9 to TRBJ1-1; no clear D gene. V shed 8 bases and J shed 4 bases, with 11 bases lying between them. CDR3 length equals 12 residues. CDR1 SEHNR and CDR2 FQNEAQ come from the germline V gene (reference sequence). CDR3 in DNA: TGTGCCAGCTTTTCCGAAGGCACTGAAGCTTTCTTT. Protein product: CASFSEGTEAFF.

The chain combines TRBV5-1 with TRBJ1-4; unclear D gene. The length of the CDR3 is 14 residues. V was clipped by 0 bases and J by 6 bases, with 9 bases between them. Germline loops: CDR1 SGHRS, CDR2 YFSETQ. In nucleotides, the CDR3 is TGCGCCAGCAGCTTGGACTGGGGATATGAAAAACTGTTTTTT. This codes for CASSLDWGYEKLFF.

The V gene is TRBV27, the J gene TRBJ2-5; TRBD2 aligns across 8 bases. The CDR3 contains 15 residues. V shed 5 bases and J 5 bases; nucleotides not matched to a gene: 10. Germline V gene lookup returns CDR1 MNHEY and CDR2 SMNVEV (reference sequence). The CDR3 loop reads CASSTLGLAAETQYF. For the CDR3, the DNA is TGTGCCAGCAGTACACTCGGACTAGCTGCTGAGACCCAGTACTTC.

CDR3 in DNA: TGTGCCAGCAGCTTCTATGGGTCCGAGCAGTACTTC. Protein: CASSFYGSEQYF. The V and J genes are TRBV5-6 and TRBJ2-7; D ambiguous. The CDR3 length is 12 residues. The V end was cut by 2 bases, the J end by 6 bases, with 9 bases between. CDR1 and CDR2 from the germline V gene are SGHDT and YYEEEE.

V usage is TRBV6-4 and J usage is TRBJ2-1; TRBD2 is a possible D gene (6 bases). This CDR3 contains 15 residues. V lost 1 base to trimming and J lost 6 bases, with 13 bases between them. Germline V gives CDR1 MRHNA, CDR2 SNTAGT. Here the CDR3 DNA reads TGTGCCAGCAGTGACTTCGCCTGGACTATCAATGAGCAGTTCTTC. Amino acid sequence: CASSDFAWTINEQFF.

The chain uses TRBV7-9 and TRBJ1-1; tentative D call: TRBD1 (5 bases). Germline lookup yields CDR1 SEHNR and CDR2 FQNEAQ (reference sequence). V lost 4 bases and J lost 4, with 16 bases in between. There are 15 residues in the CDR3. The CDR3 protein is CASSSWDLGSTEAFF. Written as DNA, the CDR3 is TGTGCCAGCAGCTCTTGGGACCTAGGGAGCACTGAAGCTTTCTTT.

This clone was counted ten times or more. The CDR3 is CASSIQGWNQPQHF. In DNA form, the CDR3 reads TGTGCCAGTAGTATCCAGGGGTGGAATCAGCCCCAGCATTTT. V and J are TRBV19 and TRBJ1-5; D might be TRBD1 (6 bases). The CDR3 loop spans 14 amino acids. The V end was cut by 3 bases, the J end by 4 bases, with 10 bases between. Germline V gene data show CDR1 as LNHDA and CDR2 as SQIVND (reference sequence).

The chain combines TRBV5-4 with TRBJ1-1; TRBD1 is a possible D gene (6 bases). V shed 4 bases and J shed 3 bases, with 10 bases lying between them. Germline CDR1 reads SGHNT; CDR2 reads YYREEE (reference sequence). The CDR3 runs 13 residues. The CDR3 sequence is CASSPGQYTEAFF. Here the CDR3 DNA reads TGTGCCAGCAGCCCTGGACAGTACACTGAAGCTTTCTTT. Full variable domain (missing parts from reference TRBV5-4 and TRBJ1-1): ETGVTQSPTHLIKTRGQQVTLRCSSQSGHNTVSWYQQALGQGPQFIFQYYREEENGRGNFPPRFSGLQFPNYSSELNVNALELDDSALYLCASSPGQYTEAFFGQGTRLTVV.